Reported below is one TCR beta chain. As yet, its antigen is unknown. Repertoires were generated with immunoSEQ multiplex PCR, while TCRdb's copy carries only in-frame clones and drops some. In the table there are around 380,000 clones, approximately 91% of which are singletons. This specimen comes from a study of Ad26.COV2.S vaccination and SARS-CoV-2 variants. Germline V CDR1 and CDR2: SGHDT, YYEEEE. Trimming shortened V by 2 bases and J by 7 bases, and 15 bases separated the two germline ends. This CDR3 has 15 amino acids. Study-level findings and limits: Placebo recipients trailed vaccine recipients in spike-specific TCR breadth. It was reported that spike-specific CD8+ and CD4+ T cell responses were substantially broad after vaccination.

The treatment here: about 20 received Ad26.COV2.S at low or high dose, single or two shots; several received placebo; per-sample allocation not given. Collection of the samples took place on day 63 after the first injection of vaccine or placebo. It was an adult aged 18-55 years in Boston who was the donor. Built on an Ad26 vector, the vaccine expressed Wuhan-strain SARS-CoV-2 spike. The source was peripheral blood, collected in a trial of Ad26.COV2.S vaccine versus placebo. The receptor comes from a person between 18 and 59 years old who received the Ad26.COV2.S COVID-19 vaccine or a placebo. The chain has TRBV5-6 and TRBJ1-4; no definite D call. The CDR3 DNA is TGTGCCAGCAGCTTTCGACTGGGAAAGACTGAAAAACTGTTTTTT. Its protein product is CASSFRLGKTEKLFF. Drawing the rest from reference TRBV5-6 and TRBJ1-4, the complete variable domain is DAGVTQSPTHLIKTRGQQVTLRCSPKSGHDTVSWYQQALGQGPQFIFQYYEEEERQRGNFPDRFSGHQFPNYSSELNVNALLLGDSALYLCASSFRLGKTEKLFFGSGTQLSVL.